This T cell receptor beta chain was documented in a study of blood T cell repertoires in COVID-19. The wider study: Spain, Italy and the United States supplied samples that represented acute and convalescent COVID-19.

The CDR3 has 14 amino acids. Trimming took off 6 bases at V and 8 bases at J, with 16 bases between the two ends. Sequencing was performed with immunoSEQ multiplex PCR; in TCRdb, only in-frame clones are kept and a portion is missing. The sample includes roughly 70,000 clones, just over 85% seen only once; the top ten take roughly 3.2%. Input material: peripheral blood. The chain joins TRBV6-7 to TRBJ1-4; a weak D match, TRBD1 (5 bases). TRBV6-7 is filed as an ORF, its function uncertain. The TCR originated in a man aged 50 or older with active COVID-19. The CDR3: CASRPQGIQEKLFF. CDR3 DNA: TGTGCCAGCAGGCCTCAGGGAATTCAGGAAAAACTGTTTTTT.